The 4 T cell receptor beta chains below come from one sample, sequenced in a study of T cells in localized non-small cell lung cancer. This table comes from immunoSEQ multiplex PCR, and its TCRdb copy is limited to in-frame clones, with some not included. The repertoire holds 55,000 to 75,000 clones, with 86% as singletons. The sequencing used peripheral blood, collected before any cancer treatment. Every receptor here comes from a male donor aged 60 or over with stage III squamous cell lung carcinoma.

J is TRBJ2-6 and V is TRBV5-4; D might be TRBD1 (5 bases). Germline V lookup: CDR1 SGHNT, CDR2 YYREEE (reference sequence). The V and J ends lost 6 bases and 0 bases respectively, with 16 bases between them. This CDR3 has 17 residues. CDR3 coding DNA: TGTGCCAGCAACCTTGGTGGGGCTCCCTCTGGGGCCAACGTCCTGACTTTC. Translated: CASNLGGAPSGANVLTF.

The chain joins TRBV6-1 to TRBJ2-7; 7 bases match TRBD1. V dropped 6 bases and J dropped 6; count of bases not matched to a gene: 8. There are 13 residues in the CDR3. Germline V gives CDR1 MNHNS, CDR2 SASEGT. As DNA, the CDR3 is TGTGCCAGCAGAGCCACAGGGGTGGGCGAGCAGTACGTC. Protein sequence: CASRATGVGEQYV.

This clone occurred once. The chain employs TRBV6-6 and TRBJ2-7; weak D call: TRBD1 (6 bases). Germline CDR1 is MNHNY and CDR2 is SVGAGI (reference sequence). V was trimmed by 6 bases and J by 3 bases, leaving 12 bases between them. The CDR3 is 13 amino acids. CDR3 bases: TGTGCCAGCAGGGGCACAGGGCTCTACGAGCAGTACTTC. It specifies CASRGTGLYEQYF.

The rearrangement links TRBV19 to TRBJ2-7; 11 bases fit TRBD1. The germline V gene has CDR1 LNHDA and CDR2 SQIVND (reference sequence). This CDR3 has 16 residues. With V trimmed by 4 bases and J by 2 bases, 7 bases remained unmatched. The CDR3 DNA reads TGTGCCAGTAGTAGGGGGACAGGGGGAGAAGCCTACGAGCAGTACTTC. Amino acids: CASSRGTGGEAYEQYF. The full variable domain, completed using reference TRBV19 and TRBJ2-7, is DGGITQSPKYLFRKEGQNVTLSCEQNLNHDAMYWYRQDPGQGLRLIYYSQIVNDFQKGDIAEGYSVSREKKESFPLTVTSAQKNPTAFYLCASSRGTGGEAYEQYFGPGTRLTVT.